Following are 15 T cell receptor beta chains from one sample sequenced in a study of molecular identifiers for immune sequencing clone quantification. TCRdb used MiXCR to reprocess the PCR reads, holding one entry per CDR3 protein. The table records 250,000 to 350,000 distinct CDR3 sequences, roughly 23% of them present only once. Material: naive CD8+ T cells from blood, with Jurkat cell RNA spiked in. Regarding subset: FACS-sorted CD8+CD4-CCR7+CD45RA+ naive T cells. The receptors stem from a human donor in good health. Some libraries in this study had Jurkat cell RNA spiked in.

At least ten counts were recorded for this clonotype. The rearrangement links TRBV10-1 to TRBJ2-3; D ambiguous. Trimming took off 2 bases at V and 2 bases at J, with 5 bases between the two ends. This CDR3 region has 13 residues. Germline CDR1 WNHNN, CDR2 SYGVQD (reference sequence). CDR3 DNA sequence: TGCGCCAGCAGTGAGGACCCCACAGATACGCAGTATTTT. It encodes CASSEDPTDTQYF.

This clonotype occurred many times. The genes are TRBV7-9 and TRBJ1-1; 10 bases agree with TRBD1. Losses at the gene ends were 6 bases for V and 2 bases for J; bases not matched to a gene: 12. Germline CDR1 SEHNR, CDR2 FQNEAQ (reference sequence). This CDR3 has 17 residues. The CDR3 DNA reads TGTGCCAGCAGTTTGGACAGGGGGTATATCCCAAACACTGAAGCTTTCTTT. Protein product: CASSLDRGYIPNTEAFF.

On this clonotype: One end of the junction varies from germline; a read error may be responsible. V is TRBV12-3 or TRBV12-4 and J is TRBJ2-6; D ambiguous. The CDR3 is 17 amino acids. The CDR3 region is CAGSDIDPSSGANVLTF. DNA for the CDR3: TGTGCCGGCAGCGACATTGACCCCTCCTCTGGGGCCAACGTCCTGACTTTC.

The gene calls are TRBV27 and TRBJ2-1; TRBD2 matches 7 bases. Looked up from germline, CDR1 is MNHEY and CDR2 is SMNVEV (reference sequence). The CDR3 runs to 14 residues. The trim removed 11 bases at V and 8 bases at J, leaving 15 bases unmatched. In DNA form, the CDR3 reads TGTGCCGCGGGTCGGGGGACTATGTATCATGAGCAGTTCTTC. This sequence encodes CAAGRGTMYHEQFF.

This clonotype was seen ten or more times. DNA of the CDR3: TGTGCCAGCAGCTTCGGAGACGCCATTACCGATGAGCAGTTCTTC. This encodes CASSFGDAITDEQFF. The chain has TRBV7-6 and TRBJ2-1; D uncertain. V lost 3 bases, J lost 8 bases, and 17 bases lay in between. Looked up from germline, CDR1 is SGHVS and CDR2 is FNYEAQ. CDR3 size: 15 residues.

This clonotype was seen many times. The chain recombines TRBV2 with TRBJ2-5; D is uncertain. The CDR3 spans 13 residues. Germline CDR1 and CDR2: SNHLY and FYNNEI. V was pared by 6 bases and J by 5 bases, with 13 bases between. The CDR3 reads CASRLTLAETQYF. Here the CDR3 DNA reads TGTGCCAGCAGGCTTACTCTTGCCGAGACCCAGTACTTC.

On this clonotype: This may come from a read error, since a much larger clone is one base off. The J gene is TRBJ2-7, the V gene TRBV12-3 or TRBV12-4; 7 bases align to TRBD1. This CDR3 is 13 amino acids long. Trimming cost V 11 bases and J 3 bases; bases outside gene matches: 10. The CDR3 sequence is CAVPTGVYYEQYF. The CDR3 nucleotides read TGTGCCGTGCCCACAGGGGTATACTACGAGCAGTACTTC.

At least ten counts were recorded for this clonotype. This chain uses TRBV11-2 with TRBJ1-1; D not resolved. The CDR3 sequence is 14 residues long. With 0 bases removed from V and 1 base from J, the gap between germline ends came to 6 bases. The germline gives CDR1 SGHAT, CDR2 FQNNGV. The CDR3 coding sequence is TGTGCCAGCAGCTTAGATGTGGGGAACACTGAAGCTTTCTTT. As protein: CASSLDVGNTEAFF.

This clonotype occurred many times. The chain couples TRBV7-2 to TRBJ2-7; TRBD1 matches 10 bases. The CDR3 contains 15 residues. The trim removed 3 bases at V and 2 bases at J, leaving 4 bases unmatched. CDR1 SGHTA and CDR2 FQGNSA come from the germline V gene. CDR3 coding DNA: TGTGCCAGCAGCTTTGGGACAGGGGATCCCTACGAGCAGTACTTC. Its protein is CASSFGTGDPYEQYF.

This clonotype was seen only a few times. V is TRBV12-3 or TRBV12-4 and J is TRBJ2-7; TRBD2 agrees at 10 bases. The CDR3 length is 17 residues. The ends lost 2 bases at V and 5 bases at J; junction bases unmatched: 12. CDR3 protein: CASSLRGLAGEVHEQYF. The CDR3 DNA reads as TGTGCCAGCAGTTTACGGGGGCTAGCGGGAGAGGTGCACGAGCAGTACTTC.

This clonotype was observed once. This sequence joins TRBV4-3 and TRBJ2-7; 14 nucleotides match TRBD2. This CDR3 is 18 amino acids long. Unmatched junction bases numbered 10, after V lost 4 bases and J lost 2 bases. Germline V CDR1 and CDR2: LGHNA, YSLEER. This chain's CDR3 is CASSLARLAGGRTYEQYF. CDR3 DNA: TGCGCCAGCAGCCTAGCTCGACTAGCGGGGGGGAGGACCTACGAGCAGTACTTC.

This clonotype turned up a few times. The chain recombines TRBV11-2 with TRBJ2-3, with D unclear. This CDR3 comprises 16 residues. Trimming pared 1 base from V and 2 bases from J, leaving 13 bases between. CDR1 and CDR2 (germline): SGHAT, FQNNGV. The CDR3 loop is CASSLVPGQPTDTQYF. The CDR3 DNA follows: TGTGCCAGCAGCTTAGTGCCCGGCCAGCCCACAGATACGCAGTATTTT.

This clonotype came up many times. This chain links TRBV12-3 or TRBV12-4 with TRBJ2-2; no definite D call. V shed 5 bases and J shed 0 bases, with 7 bases lying between them. The CDR3 has 14 residues. CDR3 region: CASSPYPNTGELFF. The CDR3 nucleotides read TGTGCCAGCAGTCCGTATCCGAACACCGGGGAGCTGTTTTTT.

The chain joins TRBV5-1 to TRBJ2-1; 12 bases agree with TRBD1. Germline lookup yields CDR1 SGHRS and CDR2 YFSETQ. The CDR3 consists of 15 residues. After removal of 4 bases from V and 6 bases from J, the junction contained 5 bases not matched to a gene. CDR3 loop: CASSAGTGGPNEQFF. The CDR3 DNA reads as TGCGCCAGCAGCGCTGGGACAGGGGGCCCCAATGAGCAGTTCTTC.

About this clonotype: One end of the junction does not line up with germline, which may come from a read error. This chain uses TRBV4-1 with TRBJ2-3; the match to TRBD1 covers 8 bases. This CDR3 is built from 15 residues. Germline-derived CDR1 and CDR2 are MGHRA and YSYEKL. CDR3 coding DNA: TGCGCCAGCAGCCAGACAGGGGCCGAGACAGATGCGCAGTATTTT. Translation gives CASSQTGAETDAQYF.